Listed below are T cell receptor beta chains from one sample, sequenced in a study of blood T cell repertoires in COVID-19. TCRdb's table, derived via immunoSEQ multiplex PCR, lists solely in-frame clones and lacks some. The profile covers some 25,000 clones, with over 70% appearing a single time and around half taken by the ten largest. The source material was peripheral blood. These receptors originate from a man aged 50 or older with active or convalescent COVID-19. Both conserved end residues are part of each CDR3. A D gene is named only where the DNA matches it firmly. Not every row has a clone size; where given, it reads once, few, many or a size class.

V gene	D gene	J gene	clone size	CDR3 protein	CDR3 DNA
TRBV12-3/TRBV12-4	-	TRBJ1-1	-	CASSGQSEAFF	TGTGCCAGCAGCGGACAGTCTGAAGCTTTCTTT
TRBV12-5	-	TRBJ2-3	-	CASGLGLGGGPNTDTQYF	TGTGCTAGTGGTTTGGGGCTTGGCGGGGGCCCTAACACAGATACGCAGTATTTT
TRBV9	TRBD2	TRBJ2-7	-	CASSVGTSGSYEQYF	TGTGCCAGCAGCGTAGGGACTAGCGGGAGTTACGAGCAGTACTTC
TRBV6-4	TRBD2	TRBJ2-2	-	CASSDGTSGNTGELFF	TGTGCCAGCAGTGACGGGACTAGCGGGAACACCGGGGAGCTGTTTTTT
TRBV7-8	-	TRBJ2-7	-	CASSLGQGDYYEQYF	TGTGCCAGCAGCTTAGGACAAGGTGATTACTACGAGCAGTACTTC
TRBV10-3	TRBD1	TRBJ2-7	-	CATGQEPYEQYF	TGTGCCACGGGACAGGAACCTTACGAGCAGTACTTC
TRBV9	-	TRBJ2-2	-	CASSTQGARELFF	TGTGCCAGCAGCACCCAGGGTGCGCGGGAGCTGTTTTTT
TRBV5-5	-	TRBJ1-2	-	CASSLGPANYGYTF	TGTGCCAGCAGTCTGGGGCCAGCTAACTATGGCTACACCTTC
TRBV28	-	TRBJ2-7	-	CASSFRGAYEQYF	TGTGCCAGCAGTTTTCGGGGAGCCTACGAGCAGTACTTC
TRBV5-5	-	TRBJ1-1	-	CASSFTRDTEAFF	TGTGCCAGCAGCTTCACCAGGGACACTGAAGCTTTCTTT
TRBV6-2/TRBV6-3	TRBD2	TRBJ2-3	once	CASSRLAGGADTQYF	TGTGCCAGCAGTAGACTAGCGGGGGGCGCAGATACGCAGTATTTT
TRBV6-5	-	TRBJ1-2	once	CASFDPGYPNYGYTF	TGTGCCAGCTTCGACCCAGGGTACCCTAACTATGGCTACACCTTC
TRBV28	-	TRBJ2-1	-	CASSLPVNEQFF	TGTGCCAGCAGTCTCCCCGTGAATGAGCAGTTCTTC
TRBV6-5	-	TRBJ1-2	once	CASSLQGGGDGYTF	TGTGCCAGCAGTTTACAGGGAGGGGGGGATGGCTACACCTTC
TRBV12-5	TRBD2	TRBJ2-1	-	CASARLAGTYNEQFF	TGTGCTAGTGCCCGACTAGCGGGAACCTACAATGAGCAGTTCTTC